These T cell receptor beta chains were read from a single sample in a study of CD8 T cells in ankylosing spondylitis. One entry per CDR3 protein, called by TCRdb with MiXCR from the 5' RACE reads. The table records 200,000 to 300,000 distinct CDR3 sequences, around 32% of them present only once. Sequencing was done on a sample of blood, either unsorted or a sorted T cell fraction (not recorded which). Receptors were obtained from a male donor with ankylosing spondylitis or in good health (not recorded which). The CDR3 runs from the conserved cysteine through the conserved F or W. The order of the fields is V gene, J gene, D gene, CDR3 length, clone size, CDR3 protein, CDR3 DNA. The D gene is left open where the match is weak. A row's size may be missing; if present it is once, few, many or a size class.

V: TRBV6-1
J: TRBJ2-3
D: -
length: 14
size: few
CDR3: CASSEARPADTQYF
DNA: TGTGCCAGCAGTGAAGCGCGACCCGCAGATACGCAGTATTTT

V: TRBV12-3/TRBV12-4
J: TRBJ2-3
D: TRBD2
length: 13
size: -
CDR3: CASRAGEQDTQYF
DNA: TGTGCCAGCAGAGCGGGGGAGCAAGATACGCAGTATTTT

V: TRBV7-2
J: TRBJ2-7
D: -
length: 14
size: few
CDR3: CASSLGGRSYEQYF
DNA: TGTGCCAGCAGCTTAGGTGGTAGAAGCTACGAGCAGTACTTC

V: TRBV29-1
J: TRBJ1-5
D: TRBD1
length: 14
size: -
CDR3: CSATEDRSRGPQHF
DNA: TGCAGCGCCACCGAGGACAGGAGCCGAGGACCCCAGCATTTT

V: TRBV11-2
J: TRBJ1-1
D: TRBD1
length: 18
size: few
CDR3: CASSPDRGIPLMNTEAFF
DNA: TGTGCCAGCAGCCCTGACAGGGGGATCCCGCTCATGAACACTGAAGCTTTCTTT

V: TRBV10-2
J: TRBJ2-1
D: -
length: 13
size: -
CDR3: CASEARLGNEQFF
DNA: TGCGCCAGCGAGGCTAGGCTTGGCAATGAGCAGTTCTTC

V: TRBV7-9
J: TRBJ2-7
D: TRBD2
length: 12
size: -
CDR3: CASSGLAREQYF
DNA: TGTGCCAGCAGCGGACTAGCTCGCGAGCAGTACTTC

V: TRBV19
J: TRBJ2-1
D: TRBD2
length: 18
size: -
CDR3: CASSRTSGGENPYNEQFF
DNA: TGTGCCAGTAGCAGGACTAGCGGGGGGGAGAACCCCTACAATGAGCAGTTCTTC

V: TRBV7-9
J: TRBJ2-3
D: -
length: 12
size: -
CDR3: CASSLGIDTQYF
DNA: TGTGCCAGCAGCCTAGGTATAGATACGCAGTATTTT

V: TRBV10-3
J: TRBJ2-1
D: -
length: 13
size: -
CDR3: CATLSAGGNEQFF
DNA: TGTGCCACGCTATCTGCTGGGGGCAATGAGCAGTTCTTC

V: TRBV12-3/TRBV12-4
J: TRBJ2-7
D: TRBD1
length: 14
size: few
CDR3: CASSLDRGRNEQYF
DNA: TGTGCCAGCAGTCTCGACAGGGGGCGGAACGAGCAGTACTTC

V: TRBV12-3/TRBV12-4
J: TRBJ1-4
D: -
length: 11
size: -
CDR3: CASSFGEKLFF
DNA: TGTGCCAGCAGTTTTGGTGAAAAACTGTTTTTT

V: TRBV6-1
J: TRBJ2-5
D: TRBD2
length: 14
size: few
CDR3: CASTQRGLEETQYF
DNA: TGTGCCAGCACCCAGCGGGGGCTCGAAGAGACCCAGTACTTC

V: TRBV12-3/TRBV12-4
J: TRBJ2-3
D: -
length: 14
size: -
CDR3: CASSLGPGADTQYF
DNA: TGTGCCAGCAGTTTGGGCCCGGGGGCAGATACGCAGTATTTT

V: TRBV20-1
J: TRBJ2-3
D: TRBD2
length: 16
size: few
CDR3: CSARGLAGGQADTQYF
DNA: TGCAGTGCTAGAGGGCTAGCGGGGGGGCAGGCAGATACGCAGTATTTT

V: TRBV5-6
J: TRBJ2-3
D: -
length: 13
size: -
CDR3: CASSLAAGIERYF
DNA: TGTGCCAGCAGCTTGGCTGCAGGGATAGAGAGGTATTTT

V: TRBV9
J: TRBJ2-1
D: TRBD2
length: 15
size: few
CDR3: CASSAGLGPYNEQFF
DNA: TGTGCCAGCAGCGCAGGACTAGGCCCCTACAATGAGCAGTTCTTC

V: TRBV12-3/TRBV12-4
J: TRBJ2-7
D: -
length: 13
size: -
CDR3: CASSTPGVTSQYF
DNA: TGTGCCAGCAGTACGCCGGGCGTGACTTCGCAGTACTTC

V: TRBV4-1
J: TRBJ2-7
D: -
length: 17
size: -
CDR3: CASSQDLGGRGTYEQYF
DNA: TGCGCCAGCAGCCAAGATCTCGGAGGCAGAGGAACCTACGAGCAGTACTTC

V: TRBV12-3/TRBV12-4
J: TRBJ2-3
D: -
length: 14
size: few
CDR3: CASSSVGSERGWYF
DNA: TGTGCCAGCAGTTCCGTGGGGTCGGAGAGGGGTTGGTATTTT

V: TRBV29-1
J: TRBJ2-5
D: -
length: 12
size: -
CDR3: CSVATSGETQYF
DNA: TGCAGCGTTGCTACCAGCGGGGAGACCCAGTACTTC

V: TRBV20-1
J: TRBJ2-3
D: -
length: 16
size: -
CDR3: CSASQGRAAATDTQYF
DNA: TGCAGTGCTAGTCAGGGGCGCGCAGCCGCCACAGATACGCAGTATTTT

V: TRBV20-1
J: TRBJ2-7
D: TRBD2
length: 17
size: -
CDR3: CSARDLGGRKGSGEQYF
DNA: TGCAGTGCTAGAGATTTGGGAGGGAGGAAGGGTTCGGGCGAGCAGTACTTC

V: TRBV12-3/TRBV12-4
J: TRBJ1-3
D: -
length: 13
size: -
CDR3: CASSGQAGNTIYF
DNA: TGTGCCAGCAGTGGCCAGGCTGGAAACACCATATATTTT

V: TRBV12-3/TRBV12-4
J: TRBJ2-1
D: -
length: 15
size: -
CDR3: CASSHGPSGRAPSFF
DNA: TGTGCCAGCAGCCACGGGCCCAGTGGCAGGGCCCCATCGTTCTTC

V: TRBV29-1
J: TRBJ2-7
D: -
length: 10
size: few
CDR3: CSVRSSEQYF
DNA: TGCAGCGTGAGGTCTAGCGAGCAGTACTTC

V: TRBV4-1
J: TRBJ2-3
D: -
length: 14
size: few
CDR3: CASSQGLGGNTQYF
DNA: TGCGCCAGCAGCCAAGGACTAGGAGGAAATACGCAGTATTTT

V: TRBV20-1
J: TRBJ2-7
D: TRBD1
length: 14
size: -
CDR3: CSAGGSRGLGEQYF
DNA: TGCAGTGCTGGAGGGTCCAGGGGGCTTGGCGAGCAGTACTTC

V: TRBV20-1
J: TRBJ1-5
D: TRBD1
length: 15
size: many
CDR3: CSVYTGAVSNQPQHF
DNA: TGCAGTGTCTACACAGGGGCGGTCAGCAATCAGCCCCAGCATTTT

V: TRBV10-3
J: TRBJ2-1
D: -
length: 13
size: few
CDR3: CAISGTSKNEQFF
DNA: TGTGCCATCAGTGGAACTAGCAAAAACGAGCAGTTCTTC

V: TRBV12-3/TRBV12-4
J: TRBJ1-1
D: -
length: 13
size: few
CDR3: CASRRTMNTEAFF
DNA: TGTGCCAGCAGAAGAACCATGAACACTGAAGCTTTCTTT

V: TRBV20-1
J: TRBJ2-7
D: TRBD2
length: 14
size: -
CDR3: CSAPRLAGEGEQYF
DNA: TGCAGTGCTCCTCGCCTAGCGGGGGAGGGCGAGCAGTACTTC

V: TRBV20-1
J: TRBJ1-2
D: TRBD1
length: 14
size: -
CDR3: CSADDRGACYGYTF
DNA: TGCAGTGCGGATGACAGGGGAGCGTGCTATGGCTACACCTTC

V: TRBV7-9
J: TRBJ1-2
D: -
length: 14
size: -
CDR3: CASSSDTYNYGYTF
DNA: TGTGCCAGCAGCTCGGACACATACAACTATGGCTACACCTTC

V: TRBV10-3
J: TRBJ2-1
D: TRBD1
length: 15
size: -
CDR3: CAISERQGGYNEQFF
DNA: TGTGCCATCAGTGAGCGACAGGGGGGGTACAATGAGCAGTTCTTC

V: TRBV7-8
J: TRBJ1-1
D: -
length: 15
size: -
CDR3: CASSLLSRGNTEAFF
DNA: TGTGCCAGCAGCTTATTGTCCCGAGGGAACACTGAAGCTTTCTTT

V: TRBV20-1
J: TRBJ2-7
D: TRBD1
length: 14
size: many
CDR3: CSAMGDRVLHEQYF
DNA: TGCAGTGCTATGGGGGACAGGGTTCTTCACGAGCAGTACTTC

V: TRBV7-2
J: TRBJ2-7
D: -
length: 13
size: many
CDR3: CASSPNAAGEQYF
DNA: TGTGCCAGCAGCCCTAATGCGGCGGGGGAGCAGTACTTC

V: TRBV20-1
J: TRBJ2-3
D: TRBD2
length: 14
size: -
CDR3: CSASWGGSPDTQYF
DNA: TGCAGTGCTAGCTGGGGAGGGAGTCCAGATACGCAGTATTTT

V: TRBV4-2
J: TRBJ2-3
D: TRBD2
length: 17
size: -
CDR3: CASSQEGSAGGTDTQYF
DNA: TGTGCCAGCAGCCAAGAGGGTAGTGCGGGGGGCACAGATACGCAGTATTTT

V: TRBV4-1
J: TRBJ2-7
D: -
length: 15
size: -
CDR3: CASSLQDSLGGEQYF
DNA: TGCGCCAGCAGCCTCCAAGACAGCCTCGGGGGCGAGCAGTACTTC

V: TRBV5-1
J: TRBJ2-3
D: TRBD2
length: 16
size: -
CDR3: CASSSGLAGLGDTQYF
DNA: TGCGCCAGCAGCTCGGGACTAGCGGGGCTAGGGGATACGCAGTATTTT

V: TRBV20-1
J: TRBJ1-1
D: TRBD1
length: 15
size: few
CDR3: CSARDAGGVGTEAFF
DNA: TGCAGTGCTAGAGATGCAGGGGGGGTAGGCACTGAAGCTTTCTTT

V: TRBV18
J: TRBJ1-1
D: -
length: 13
size: -
CDR3: CASSLLPSDEAFF
DNA: TGTGCCAGCTCGCTCCTCCCGTCGGATGAAGCTTTCTTT

V: TRBV2
J: TRBJ2-5
D: -
length: 14
size: -
CDR3: CASRVNPIGETQYF
DNA: TGTGCCAGCAGAGTGAATCCCATCGGAGAGACCCAGTACTTC